This TCR beta chain was captured in a study of cytomegalovirus exposure and HLA in healthy donors. The overall study: Among the approximately 400 genotyped donors, just over 80% were placed in the Caucasian-associated ancestry cluster.

General study findings and limits: An observed cluster of highly shared sequence variants was recorded as a likely sequencing artifact.

The PCR made use of 60 Vbeta and 13 Jbeta primers. Only in-frame clones appear in the TCRdb table, and some are missing; sequencing was by immunoSEQ multiplex PCR. Of some 130,000 clones listed, approximately 80% are singletons. There are a few counts of this clone. Its target is unknown. The CDR3 has 14 residues. Germline V lookup: CDR1 MGHDK, CDR2 SYGVNS. Between the trimmed V and J ends, which lost 4 bases and 2 bases, there was a span of 8 bases. The chain couples TRBV25-1 to TRBJ2-2; perhaps TRBD1 as D (5 bases). The sequencing sample was made of PBMCs. The receptor's source is a man aged 25-45 years in good health and CMV-seronegative. The CDR3 loop is CASSAGINTGELFF. In DNA form, the CDR3 reads TGTGCCAGCAGTGCAGGGATTAACACCGGGGAGCTGTTTTTT.